This entry describes one T cell receptor beta chain. Profiled with immunoSEQ multiplex PCR; TCRdb holds only in-frame clones, not every one. The data show around 150,000 clones, 80% to 90% seen once. The data were obtained in a study of blood T cell repertoires in COVID-19. As for the study in general: The samples span acute and convalescent COVID-19 from the United States, Italy and Spain.

Germline CDR1 LNHDA, CDR2 SQIVND (reference sequence). V lost 6 bases, J lost 2 bases, and 11 bases lay in between. The CDR3 has 14 amino acids. This TCR came from a man aged 55-75 years with active or convalescent COVID-19. The chain links TRBV19 to TRBJ2-1, with TRBD2 as a possible D gene (6 bases). Sample: peripheral blood. This chain's CDR3 is CASRNSGAYNEQFF. The CDR3 DNA reads as TGTGCCAGTAGGAATAGCGGAGCCTACAATGAGCAGTTCTTC.